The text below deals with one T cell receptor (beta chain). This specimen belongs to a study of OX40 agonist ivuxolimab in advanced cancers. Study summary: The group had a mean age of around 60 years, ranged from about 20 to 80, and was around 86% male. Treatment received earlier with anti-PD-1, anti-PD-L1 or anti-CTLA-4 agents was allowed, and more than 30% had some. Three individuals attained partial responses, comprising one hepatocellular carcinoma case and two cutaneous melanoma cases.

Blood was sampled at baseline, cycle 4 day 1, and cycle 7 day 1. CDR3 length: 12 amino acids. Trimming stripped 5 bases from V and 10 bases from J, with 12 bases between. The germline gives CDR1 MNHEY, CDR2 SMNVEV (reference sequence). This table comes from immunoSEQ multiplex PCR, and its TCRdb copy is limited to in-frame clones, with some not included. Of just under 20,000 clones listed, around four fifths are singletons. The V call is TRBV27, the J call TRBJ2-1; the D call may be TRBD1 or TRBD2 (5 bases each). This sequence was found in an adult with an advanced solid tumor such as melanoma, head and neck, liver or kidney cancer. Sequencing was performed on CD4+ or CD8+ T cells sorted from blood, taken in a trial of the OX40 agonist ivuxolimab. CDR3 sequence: CASSRGPEEQFF. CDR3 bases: TGTGCCAGCAGTAGGGGACCTGAGGAGCAGTTCTTC.